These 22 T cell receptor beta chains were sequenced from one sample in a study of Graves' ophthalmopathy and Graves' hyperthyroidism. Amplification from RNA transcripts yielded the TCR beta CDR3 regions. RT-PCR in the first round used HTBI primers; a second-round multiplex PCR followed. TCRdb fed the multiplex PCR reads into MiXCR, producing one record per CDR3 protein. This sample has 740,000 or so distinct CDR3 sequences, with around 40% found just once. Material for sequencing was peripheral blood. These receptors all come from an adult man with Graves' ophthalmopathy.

The CDR3 DNA reads TGCAGCGCTCGGGACACGAACACTGAAGCTTTCTTT. Translation gives CSARDTNTEAFF. The V gene is TRBV29-1, the J gene TRBJ1-1, with TRBD1 as a possible D gene (6 bases). CDR3 size: 12 residues. Germline V gene lookup returns CDR1 SQVTM and CDR2 ANQGSEA. Trimming removed 7 bases at V and 1 base at J, with 10 bases between.

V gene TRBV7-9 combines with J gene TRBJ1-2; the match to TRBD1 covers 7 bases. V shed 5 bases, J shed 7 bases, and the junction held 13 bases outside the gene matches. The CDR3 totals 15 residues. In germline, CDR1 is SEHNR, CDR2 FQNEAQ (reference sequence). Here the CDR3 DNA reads TGTGCCAGCAGCCCTCTAGCAGGGGGGTATGGTGGCTACACCTTC. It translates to CASSPLAGGYGGYTF.

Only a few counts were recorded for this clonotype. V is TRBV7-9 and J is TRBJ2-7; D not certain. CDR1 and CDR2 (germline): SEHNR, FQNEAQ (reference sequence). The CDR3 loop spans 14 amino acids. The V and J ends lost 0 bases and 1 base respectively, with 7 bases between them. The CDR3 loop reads CASSLAQVSYEQYF. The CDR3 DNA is TGTGCCAGCAGCTTAGCTCAGGTTTCCTACGAGCAGTACTTC.

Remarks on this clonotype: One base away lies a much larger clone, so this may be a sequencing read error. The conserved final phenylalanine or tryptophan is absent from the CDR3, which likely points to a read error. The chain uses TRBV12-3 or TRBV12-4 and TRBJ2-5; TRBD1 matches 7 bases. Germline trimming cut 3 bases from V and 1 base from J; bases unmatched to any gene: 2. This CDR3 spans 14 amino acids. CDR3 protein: CASSFGDSQETQYV. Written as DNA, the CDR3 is TGTGCCAGCAGTTTTGGGGACAGCCAAGAGACCCAGTACGTC.

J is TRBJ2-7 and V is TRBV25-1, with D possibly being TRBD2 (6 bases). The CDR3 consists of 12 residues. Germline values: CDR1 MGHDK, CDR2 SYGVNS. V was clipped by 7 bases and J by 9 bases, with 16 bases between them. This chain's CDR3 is CASTLSGERQYF. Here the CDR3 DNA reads TGTGCCAGCACCTTATCGGGAGAAAGGCAGTACTTC.

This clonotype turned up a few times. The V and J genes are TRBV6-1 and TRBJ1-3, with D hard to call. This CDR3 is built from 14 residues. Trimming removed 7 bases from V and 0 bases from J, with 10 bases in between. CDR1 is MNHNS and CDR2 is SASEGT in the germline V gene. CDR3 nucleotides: TGTGCCAGCACTTCTATCACCTCTGGAAACACCATATATTTT. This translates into CASTSITSGNTIYF.

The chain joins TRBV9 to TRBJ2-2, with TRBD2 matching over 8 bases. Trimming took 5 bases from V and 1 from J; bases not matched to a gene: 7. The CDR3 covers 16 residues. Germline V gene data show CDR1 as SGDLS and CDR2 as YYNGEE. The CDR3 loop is CASRIGAGVNTGELFF. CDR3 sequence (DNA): TGTGCCAGCAGAATAGGAGCGGGGGTGAACACCGGGGAGCTGTTTTTT.

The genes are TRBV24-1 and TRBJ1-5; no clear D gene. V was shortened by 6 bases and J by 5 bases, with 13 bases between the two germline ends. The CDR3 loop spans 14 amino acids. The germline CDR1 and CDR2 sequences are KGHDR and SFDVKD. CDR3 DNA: TGTGCCACCAGTATCGGGATTGGGGATCAGCCCCAGCATTTT. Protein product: CATSIGIGDQPQHF.

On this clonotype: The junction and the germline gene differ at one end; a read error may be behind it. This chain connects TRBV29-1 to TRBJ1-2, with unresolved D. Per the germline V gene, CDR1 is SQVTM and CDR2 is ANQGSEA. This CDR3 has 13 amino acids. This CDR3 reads CIVYPPTNYGYTF. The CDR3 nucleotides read TGCATCGTTTATCCCCCTACAAACTATGGCTACACCTTC.

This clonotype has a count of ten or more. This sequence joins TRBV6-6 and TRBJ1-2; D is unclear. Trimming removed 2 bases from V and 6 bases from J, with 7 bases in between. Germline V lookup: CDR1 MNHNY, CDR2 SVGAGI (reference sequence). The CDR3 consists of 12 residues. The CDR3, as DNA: TGTGCCAGCAGTTACCAGAGTGATGGCTACACCTTC. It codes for CASSYQSDGYTF.

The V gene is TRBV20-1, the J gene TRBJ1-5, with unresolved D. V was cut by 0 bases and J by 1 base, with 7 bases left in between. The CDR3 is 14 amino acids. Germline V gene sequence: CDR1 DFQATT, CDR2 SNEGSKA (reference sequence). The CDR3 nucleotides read TGCAGTGCTAGAGATCTATCGAGCAATCAGCCCCAGCATTTT. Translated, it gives CSARDLSSNQPQHF.

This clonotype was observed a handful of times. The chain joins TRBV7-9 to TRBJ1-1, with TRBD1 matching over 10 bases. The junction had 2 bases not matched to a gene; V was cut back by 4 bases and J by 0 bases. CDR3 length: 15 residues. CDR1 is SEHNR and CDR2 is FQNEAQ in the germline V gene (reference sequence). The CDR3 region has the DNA TGTGCCAGCAGCTGGGGACAGGGGATGAACACTGAAGCTTTCTTT. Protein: CASSWGQGMNTEAFF.

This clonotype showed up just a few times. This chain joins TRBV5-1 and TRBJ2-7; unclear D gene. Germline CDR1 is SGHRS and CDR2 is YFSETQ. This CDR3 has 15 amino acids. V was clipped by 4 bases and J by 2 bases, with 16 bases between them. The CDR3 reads CASSTLRAPTYEQYF. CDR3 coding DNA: TGCGCCAGCAGCACCCTCCGGGCGCCAACCTACGAGCAGTACTTC.

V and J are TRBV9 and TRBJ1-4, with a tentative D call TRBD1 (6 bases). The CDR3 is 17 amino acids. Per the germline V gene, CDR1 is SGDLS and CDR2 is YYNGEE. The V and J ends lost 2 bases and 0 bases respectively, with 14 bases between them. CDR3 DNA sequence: TGTGCCAGCAGCGTCACGAATGGGGGCGCAACTAATGAAAAACTGTTTTTT. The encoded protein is CASSVTNGGATNEKLFF.

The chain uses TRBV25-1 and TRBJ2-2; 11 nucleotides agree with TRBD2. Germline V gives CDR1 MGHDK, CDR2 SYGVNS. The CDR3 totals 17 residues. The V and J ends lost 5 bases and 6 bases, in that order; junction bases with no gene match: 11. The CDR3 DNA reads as TGTGCCAGCAGTTACTCAGGGCTAGCGGGGGGCTCCGGGGAGCTGTTTTTT. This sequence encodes CASSYSGLAGGSGELFF.

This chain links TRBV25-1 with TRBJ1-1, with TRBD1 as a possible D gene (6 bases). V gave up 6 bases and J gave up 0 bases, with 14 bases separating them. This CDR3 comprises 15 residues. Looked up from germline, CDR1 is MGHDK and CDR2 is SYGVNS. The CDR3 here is CASSLTGEVNTEAFF. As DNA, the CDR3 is TGTGCCAGCAGCCTGACAGGTGAGGTGAACACTGAAGCTTTCTTT.

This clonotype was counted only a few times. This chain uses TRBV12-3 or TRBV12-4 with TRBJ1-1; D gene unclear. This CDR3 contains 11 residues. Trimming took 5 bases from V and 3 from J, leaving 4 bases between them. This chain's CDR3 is CASSTYTEAFF. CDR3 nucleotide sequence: TGTGCCAGCAGTACCTACACTGAAGCTTTCTTT.

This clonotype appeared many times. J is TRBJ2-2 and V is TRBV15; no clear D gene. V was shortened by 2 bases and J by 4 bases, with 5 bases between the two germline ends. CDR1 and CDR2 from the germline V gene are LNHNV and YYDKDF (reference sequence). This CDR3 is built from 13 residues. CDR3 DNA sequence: TGTGCCACCAGCAGACAGCGCACCGGGGAGCTGTTTTTT. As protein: CATSRQRTGELFF.

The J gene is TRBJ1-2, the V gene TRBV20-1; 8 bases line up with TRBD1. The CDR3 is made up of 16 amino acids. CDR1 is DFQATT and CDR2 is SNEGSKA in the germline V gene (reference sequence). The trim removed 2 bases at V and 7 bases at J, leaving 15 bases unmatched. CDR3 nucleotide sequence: TGCAGTGCTAGACAGAGACCCACCGGGACAGGAGGTGGCTACACCTTC. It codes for CSARQRPTGTGGGYTF.

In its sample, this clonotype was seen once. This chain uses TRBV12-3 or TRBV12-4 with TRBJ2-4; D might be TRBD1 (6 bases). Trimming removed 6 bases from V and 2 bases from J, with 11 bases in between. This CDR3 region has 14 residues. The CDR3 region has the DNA TGTGCCAGCAGCGAAACAGGGACCAAAAACATTCAGTACTTC. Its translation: CASSETGTKNIQYF.

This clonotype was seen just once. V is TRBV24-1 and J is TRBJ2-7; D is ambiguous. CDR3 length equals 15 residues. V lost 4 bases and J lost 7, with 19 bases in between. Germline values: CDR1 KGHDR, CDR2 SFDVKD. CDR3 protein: CATSEGSLGVNEQYF. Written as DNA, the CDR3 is TGTGCCACCAGTGAGGGCAGCCTTGGGGTCAATGAGCAGTACTTC.

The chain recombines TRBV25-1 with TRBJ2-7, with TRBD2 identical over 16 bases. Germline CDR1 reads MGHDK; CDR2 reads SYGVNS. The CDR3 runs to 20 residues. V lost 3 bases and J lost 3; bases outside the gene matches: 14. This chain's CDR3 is CASSDSAGTSGRVDHYEQYF. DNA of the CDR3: TGTGCCAGCAGTGATAGTGCCGGGACTAGCGGGAGGGTTGATCACTACGAGCAGTACTTC.